What follows describes a single T cell receptor (beta chain). Its antigen is undetermined. These data are taken from a study of a mutant IDH1 vaccine in newly diagnosed glioma. Across the whole study: Administration of eight vaccinations to patients took place in weeks 1, 3, 5, 7, 11, 15, 19, 23. Patients previously underwent radiotherapy, temozolomide, or both, and most underwent both.

Study-wide findings and caveats: Among top peripheral T cell clonotypes, changes seemed unrelated to pseudoprogression.

Time point specified: week 11, during vaccination. The study gave 300 ug of mutant IDH1 20-mer peptide per vaccine dose, with topical imiquimod. The germline V gene has CDR1 SGHAT and CDR2 FQNNGV. The CDR3 extends over 14 amino acids. V lost 3 bases and J lost 4; bases outside the gene matches: 3. Clones were read by immunoSEQ multiplex PCR, and TCRdb kept only the in-frame ones, dropping some. Here the sample spans about 130,000 clones, roughly 75% being singletons. The specimen comprised PBMCs, sampled from a glioma patient whose treatment included an IDH1 peptide vaccine. The V gene is TRBV11-2, the J gene TRBJ2-7, with 10 bases matching TRBD1. This clonotype originated in a man aged 40-55 years with glioma. The CDR3 protein is CASSLTGGGYEQYF. The CDR3 nucleotides read TGTGCCAGCAGCTTGACAGGGGGCGGGTACGAGCAGTACTTC.